This T cell receptor (beta chain) was identified during a study of T cell changes during pregnancy in multiple sclerosis. This CDR3 spans 14 amino acids. CDR1 and CDR2 (germline): LGHNA, YSLEER. The V and J ends lost 0 bases and 4 bases respectively, with 9 bases between them. TCRdb keeps only in-frame clones here, not all; method: immunoSEQ multiplex PCR. This table holds around 110,000 clones, roughly 92% found once. The material was peripheral blood, obtained in the third trimester of pregnancy. V usage is TRBV4-3 and J usage is TRBJ1-1; TRBD1 might be the D (5 bases). The TCR originated in a female donor in good health, enrolled as a control in a pregnancy study. CDR3 nucleotides: TGCGCCAGCAGCCAAGATGGGGGGGGCACTGAAGCTTTCTTT. It encodes CASSQDGGGTEAFF.